A single sample gave rise to the 31 T cell receptor beta chains below, sequenced in a study of blood T cell repertoires in COVID-19. Profiling relied on immunoSEQ multiplex PCR, and the TCRdb table lists in-frame clones only, not all of them. The sample records 65,000 to 90,000 clones, more than 70% being singletons. Input material: peripheral blood. The receptors stem from a woman aged 80 or over with acute or convalescent COVID-19.

The rearrangement uses TRBV3-1 (or the pseudogene TRBV3-2) and TRBJ1-1; tentative D call: TRBD1 (6 bases). The V end lost 3 bases, the J end lost 0 bases, and 17 bases lay between the germline ends. The CDR3 covers 17 residues. CDR1 LGHDT and CDR2 YNNKEL come from the germline V gene (reference sequence). The CDR3 bases are TGTGCCAGCAGCCACCAAAGGGGGGGCGCGTTGAACACTGAAGCTTTCTTT. Translation gives CASSHQRGGALNTEAFF.

The V and J genes are TRBV12-3 or TRBV12-4 and TRBJ1-1; no clear D. The CDR3 sequence is 13 residues long. Trimming pared 2 bases from V and 5 bases from J, leaving 9 bases between. The CDR3 loop is CASSLSLLTEAFF. The CDR3 DNA sequence: TGTGCCAGCAGTTTATCGTTGTTGACTGAAGCTTTCTTT.

The chain is built from TRBV19 and TRBJ2-2; D perhaps matches TRBD2 (6 bases). The CDR3 runs to 15 residues. CDR1 and CDR2 from the germline V gene are LNHDA and SQIVND (reference sequence). Trimming removed 4 bases at V and 0 bases at J, with 9 bases between. The CDR3, as DNA: TGTGCCAGTAGTACCCGGAGGGCGAACACCGGGGAGCTGTTTTTT. The encoded protein is CASSTRRANTGELFF.

As concerns this clone: At one of its ends the junction is not consistent with the germline gene, which may arise from a read error. The chain combines TRBV18 with TRBJ2-7; the match to TRBD2 covers 7 bases. CDR3 length: 14 residues. CDR1 is KGHSH and CDR2 is LQKENI in the germline V gene. The CDR3 loop is CASSPQRGNYEQYF. CDR3 bases: TGTGCCAGCTCTCCACAGCGGGGTAACTACGAGCAGTACTTC.

This chain uses TRBV10-3 with TRBJ1-3; 9 bases agree with TRBD1. CDR1 is ENHRY, CDR2 SYGVKD, per germline. CDR3 length: 15 amino acids. V lost 6 bases to trimming and J lost 6 bases; unmatched junction nucleotides: 9. In DNA, the CDR3 is TGTGCCATCAGGGGACAGGGACCTCCAGAAAACACCATATATTTT. Protein product: CAIRGQGPPENTIYF.

The CDR3 coding sequence is TGTGCCAGCAGCTTTGGGACAGGGAAAGTGACTGAAGCTTTCTTT. This encodes CASSFGTGKVTEAFF. This chain uses TRBV7-2 with TRBJ1-1; 9 positions agree with TRBD1. Trimming took 3 bases from V and 5 from J; bases not matched to a gene: 7. Germline CDR1 is SGHTA and CDR2 is FQGNSA. The CDR3 extends over 15 amino acids.

The chain links TRBV3-1 (or the pseudogene TRBV3-2) to TRBJ1-4; no definite D call. Trimming took 1 base from V and 6 from J, leaving 12 bases between them. Germline V gene lookup returns CDR1 LGHDT and CDR2 YNNKEL (reference sequence). The CDR3 covers 15 residues. CDR3 residues: CASSQGSIGDEKLFF. As DNA, the CDR3 is TGTGCCAGCAGCCAAGGATCCATCGGAGATGAAAAACTGTTTTTT.

This clone occurred a few times. The J gene is TRBJ2-7, the V gene TRBV10-1, with D possibly TRBD2 on 6 matching bases. The CDR3 length is 11 residues. V lost 7 bases and J lost 7, with 11 bases in between. CDR1 and CDR2 from the germline V gene are WNHNN and SYGVQD (reference sequence). For the CDR3, the DNA is TGCGCCAGCAACTGGGCGGGGGAGCAGTACTTC. Its protein product is CASNWAGEQYF.

The rearrangement links TRBV27 to TRBJ1-2, with D possibly matching TRBD1 (6 bases). Germline assignment: CDR1 MNHEY and CDR2 SMNVEV (reference sequence). The CDR3 has 15 residues. V lost 5 bases, J lost 8 bases, and 21 bases lay in between. For the CDR3, the DNA is TGTGCCAGCAGTCCCGCCTCGAGGATTCAGGGGGGCTACACCTTC. Encoded protein: CASSPASRIQGGYTF.

The chain has TRBV7-3 and TRBJ2-1; D remains unclear. Between the trimmed V and J ends, which lost 2 bases and 5 bases, there was a span of 10 bases. Germline assignment: CDR1 SGHTA and CDR2 FQGTGA. The CDR3 contains 14 residues. The CDR3 nucleotides read TGTGCCAGCAGCTTAGGTAGAACTAACAATGAGCAGTTCTTC. It yields the protein CASSLGRTNNEQFF.

This chain joins TRBV5-6 and TRBJ1-1; 8 bases fit TRBD1. CDR3 length equals 16 residues. V shed 1 base and J 5 bases; nucleotides not matched to a gene: 10. Germline values: CDR1 SGHDT, CDR2 YYEEEE. CDR3 sequence: CASSLIRGRIGTEAFF. DNA of the CDR3: TGTGCCAGCAGCTTGATCAGGGGGCGTATCGGGACTGAAGCTTTCTTT.

This chain connects TRBV5-6 to TRBJ1-2, with TRBD1 matching over 7 bases. V trimming: 4 bases; J trimming: 7 bases; junction bases outside the gene matches: 10. CDR3 size: 14 residues. Germline V CDR1 and CDR2: SGHDT, YYEEEE. For the CDR3, the DNA is TGTGCCAGCAGCACCGGGACAGTGGAAGTTGGCTACACCTTC. Its protein is CASSTGTVEVGYTF.

This sequence joins TRBV5-6 and TRBJ2-1; 10 bases fit TRBD2. The CDR3 has 15 residues. CDR1 SGHDT and CDR2 YYEEEE come from the germline V gene. V dropped 4 bases and J dropped 3; count of bases not matched to a gene: 4. The CDR3 here is CASSGTSGDYNEQFF. CDR3 nucleotides: TGTGCCAGCAGCGGCACTAGCGGGGACTACAATGAGCAGTTCTTC. The whole variable domain, filled in from reference TRBV5-6 and TRBJ2-1, reads DAGVTQSPTHLIKTRGQQVTLRCSPKSGHDTVSWYQQALGQGPQFIFQYYEEEERQRGNFPDRFSGHQFPNYSSELNVNALLLGDSALYLCASSGTSGDYNEQFFGPGTRLTVL.

The CDR3 DNA reads TGTGCCAGCAGTGTCCAGGGGAGCCTCTACGAGCAGTACTTC. Translated, it gives CASSVQGSLYEQYF. The chain recombines TRBV2 with TRBJ2-7, with D perhaps TRBD1 (6 bases). Germline assignment: CDR1 SNHLY and CDR2 FYNNEI. V was clipped by 4 bases and J by 3 bases, with 13 bases between them. The CDR3 runs 14 residues.

The chain combines TRBV2 with TRBJ2-3; D gene uncertain. The CDR3 has 14 residues. Per germline, CDR1 SNHLY and CDR2 FYNNEI. V lost 6 bases, J lost 8 bases, and 18 bases lay in between. As DNA, the CDR3 is TGTGCCAGCAGGCCCGTGGCAAGCCCAGGTACGCAGTATTTT. Protein: CASRPVASPGTQYF.

In its sample, this clone was seen a few times. This chain connects TRBV12-3 or TRBV12-4 to TRBJ1-1; no reliable D call. With 1 base removed from V and 8 bases from J, the gap between germline ends came to 8 bases. CDR3 size: 12 residues. The chain's CDR3 is CASSLGPGEAFF. CDR3 sequence (DNA): TGTGCCAGCAGTTTAGGGCCGGGAGAAGCTTTCTTT.

The CDR3: CASSSEATTDTQYF. The CDR3, as DNA: TGTGCCAGCAGCTCCGAGGCCACCACAGATACGCAGTATTTT. The chain carries TRBV7-9 and TRBJ2-3; D is unclear. V lost 4 bases and J lost 2, with 10 bases in between. Germline values: CDR1 SEHNR, CDR2 FQNEAQ (reference sequence). The CDR3 sequence is 14 residues long.

This clone was seen just once. The chain uses TRBV7-2 and TRBJ1-6; TRBD1 agrees at 12 bases. The CDR3 is made up of 18 amino acids. Germline loops: CDR1 SGHTA, CDR2 FQGNSA. After removal of 5 bases from V and 7 bases from J, the junction contained 12 bases not matched to a gene. Here the CDR3 reads CASSQFPGQGAGNSPLHF. CDR3 in DNA: TGTGCCAGCAGCCAATTTCCGGGACAGGGGGCGGGCAATTCACCCCTCCACTTT.

This clone was seen only once. V gene TRBV5-4 combines with J gene TRBJ2-1; no clear D. This CDR3 region has 15 residues. Deletions cut 0 bases from V and 2 bases from J, with 9 bases between. CDR1 is SGHNT and CDR2 is YYREEE in the germline V gene (reference sequence). The DNA for the CDR3 is TGTGCCAGCAGCTTGGCGGTCTTACCCTACAATGAGCAGTTCTTC. Its protein product is CASSLAVLPYNEQFF.

The chain's CDR3 is CSASTRSGRSTEAFF. In DNA, the CDR3 is TGCAGTGCTAGTACCCGTAGTGGTCGGAGCACTGAAGCTTTCTTT. J is TRBJ1-1 and V is TRBV20-1; D is ambiguous. Trimming pared 3 bases from V and 4 bases from J, leaving 18 bases between. Germline CDR1 is DFQATT and CDR2 is SNEGSKA (reference sequence). The CDR3 contains 15 residues.

The J gene is TRBJ2-3, the V gene TRBV6-4, with 9 bases that match TRBD1. Losses at the gene ends were 2 bases for V and 7 bases for J; bases not matched to a gene: 7. Germline V gene lookup returns CDR1 MRHNA and CDR2 SNTAGT. The CDR3 is made up of 15 amino acids. DNA of the CDR3: TGTGCCAGCAGTGACGGACAGGGGATGGGCAATACGCAGTATTTT. It translates to CASSDGQGMGNTQYF.

This rearrangement joins TRBV10-1 to TRBJ1-1, with a weak D call TRBD1 (6 bases). The germline V gene has CDR1 WNHNN and CDR2 SYGVQD (reference sequence). CDR3 size: 13 residues. V was clipped by 4 bases and J by 11 bases, with 17 bases between them. In DNA, the CDR3 is TGCGCCAGCAGTGGCCCCATAGGGGGTGGGGCTTTCTTT. Protein sequence: CASSGPIGGGAFF.

The chain links TRBV11-2 to TRBJ2-1, with 12 bases lining up with TRBD2. Germline-derived CDR1 and CDR2 are SGHAT and FQNNGV. Trimming removed 4 bases from V and 4 bases from J; junction bases left unmatched: 11. This CDR3 has 18 amino acids. In nucleotides, the CDR3 is TGTGCCAGCAGCTCAGCACTAGCGGGGGGCCGGCCTTACAATGAGCAGTTCTTC. This translates into CASSSALAGGRPYNEQFF.

The chain employs TRBV7-2 and TRBJ2-1; D not resolved. Germline CDR1 and CDR2: SGHTA and FQGNSA. V was trimmed by 3 bases and J by 0 bases, leaving 9 bases between them. This CDR3 has 15 residues. The CDR3 protein is CASSFIPSSYNEQFF. As DNA, the CDR3 is TGTGCCAGCAGCTTCATCCCTAGCTCCTACAATGAGCAGTTCTTC. The full variable domain, in which reference TRBV7-2 and TRBJ2-1 provide the parts outside the CDR3, is GAGVSQSPSNKVTEKGKDVELRCDPISGHTALYWYRQSLGQGLEFLIYFQGNSAPDKSGLPSDRFSAERTGGSVSTLTIQRTQQEDSAVYLCASSFIPSSYNEQFFGPGTRLTVL.

The chain employs TRBV24-1 and TRBJ1-2; unclear D gene. CDR3 length: 12 amino acids. Looked up from germline, CDR1 is KGHDR and CDR2 is SFDVKD. Between the trimmed V and J ends, which lost 3 bases and 2 bases, there was a span of 3 bases. DNA for the CDR3: TGTGCCACCAGTGATGTAAACTATGGCTACACCTTC. The encoded protein is CATSDVNYGYTF.

For the CDR3, the DNA is TGTGCCAGCAGCTTAACCCCCACTTTAGCCCGCGGGATCATTAATAATGAGCAGTTCTTC. It codes for CASSLTPTLARGIINNEQFF. V is TRBV7-3 and J is TRBJ2-1, with a possible D match to TRBD2 (6 bases). Trimming left V 0 bases short and J 7 bases short, with 28 bases between. This CDR3 spans 20 amino acids. Germline CDR1 is SGHTA and CDR2 is FQGTGA.

This clone showed up just once. The chain employs TRBV9 and TRBJ2-7; 13 positions agree with TRBD2. The trim removed 4 bases at V and 7 bases at J, leaving 11 bases unmatched. Germline V CDR1 and CDR2: SGDLS, YYNGEE. The CDR3 spans 16 residues. The CDR3 is CASSSGLAGDGREQYF. In DNA, the CDR3 is TGTGCCAGCAGCTCCGGACTAGCGGGGGATGGGAGGGAGCAGTACTTC.

The genes are TRBV7-3 and TRBJ2-1; possibly TRBD2 for D (6 bases). The ends were cut back, 2 bases at V and 9 bases at J, with 11 bases in the middle. The germline V gene has CDR1 SGHTA and CDR2 FQGTGA. This CDR3 spans 13 amino acids. The CDR3 protein is CASSLRVEGEQFF. The CDR3 DNA reads as TGTGCCAGCAGCTTACGGGTGGAGGGTGAGCAGTTCTTC.

The CDR3 nucleotides read TGTGCCAGCAGCTTAGCGCCAAGGGGCGAGCAGTACTTC. Residues: CASSLAPRGEQYF. The chain combines TRBV7-6 with TRBJ2-7, with TRBD1 as a possible D gene (5 bases). This CDR3 comprises 13 residues. Trimming took off 0 bases at V and 6 bases at J, with 9 bases between the two ends. Germline CDR1 and CDR2: SGHVS and FNYEAQ. Filled out from reference TRBV7-6 and TRBJ2-7, the complete variable domain reads GAGVSQSPRYKVTKRGQDVALRCDPISGHVSLYWYRQALGQGPEFLTYFNYEAQQDKSGLPNDRFSAERPEGSISTLTIQRTEQRDSAMYRCASSLAPRGEQYFGPGTRLTVT.

The chain links TRBV10-2 to TRBJ1-6, with D perhaps TRBD1 (5 bases). This CDR3 has 15 residues. In germline, CDR1 is WSHSY, CDR2 SAAADI. The V gene lost 6 bases and the J gene lost 4 bases, with 13 bases spanning the gap. As DNA, the CDR3 is TGCGCCAGCAGCCAAACGGGGGTATATAATTCACCCCTCCACTTT. It is translated as CASSQTGVYNSPLHF.

This chain connects TRBV19 to TRBJ2-1, with TRBD2 identical over 14 bases. V shed 1 base and J 4 bases; nucleotides not matched to a gene: 3. The V gene's germline CDR1 is LNHDA and CDR2 SQIVND (reference sequence). The CDR3 sequence is 17 residues long. In nucleotides, the CDR3 is TGTGCCAGTAGTATAGTCGGGACTAGCGGGAGTTACAATGAGCAGTTCTTC. This sequence encodes CASSIVGTSGSYNEQFF.